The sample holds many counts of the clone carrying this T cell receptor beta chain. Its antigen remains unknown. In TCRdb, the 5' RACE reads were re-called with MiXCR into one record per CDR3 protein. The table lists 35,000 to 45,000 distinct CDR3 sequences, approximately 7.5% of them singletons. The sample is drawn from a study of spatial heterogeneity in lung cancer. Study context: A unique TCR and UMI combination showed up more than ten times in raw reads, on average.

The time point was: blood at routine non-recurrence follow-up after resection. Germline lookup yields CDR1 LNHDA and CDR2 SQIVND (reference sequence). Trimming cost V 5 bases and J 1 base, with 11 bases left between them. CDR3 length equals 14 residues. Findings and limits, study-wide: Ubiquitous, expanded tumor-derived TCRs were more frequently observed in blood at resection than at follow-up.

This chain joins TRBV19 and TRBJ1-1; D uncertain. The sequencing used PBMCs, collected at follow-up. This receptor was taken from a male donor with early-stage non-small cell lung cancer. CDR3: CASSPMGQNTEAFF. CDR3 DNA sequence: TGTGCCAGTAGTCCGATGGGCCAGAACACTGAAGCTTTCTTT.